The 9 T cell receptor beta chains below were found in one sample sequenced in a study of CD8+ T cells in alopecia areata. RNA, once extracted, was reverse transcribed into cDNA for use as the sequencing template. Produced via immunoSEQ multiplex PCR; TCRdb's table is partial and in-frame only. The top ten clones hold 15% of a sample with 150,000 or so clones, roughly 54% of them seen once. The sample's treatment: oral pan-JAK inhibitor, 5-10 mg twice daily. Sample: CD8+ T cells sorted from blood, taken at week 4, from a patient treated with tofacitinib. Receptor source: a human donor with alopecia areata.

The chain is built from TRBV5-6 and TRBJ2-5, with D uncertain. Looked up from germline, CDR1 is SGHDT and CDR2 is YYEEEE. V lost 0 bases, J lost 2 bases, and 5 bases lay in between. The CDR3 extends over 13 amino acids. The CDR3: CASSLASQETQYF. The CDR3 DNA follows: TGTGCCAGCAGCTTGGCTAGTCAAGAGACCCAGTACTTC.

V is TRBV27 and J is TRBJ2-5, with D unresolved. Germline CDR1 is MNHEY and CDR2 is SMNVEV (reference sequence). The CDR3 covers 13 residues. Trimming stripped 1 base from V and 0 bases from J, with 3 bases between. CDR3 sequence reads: CASSLYYQETQYF. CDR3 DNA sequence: TGTGCCAGCAGTTTATACTACCAAGAGACCCAGTACTTC.

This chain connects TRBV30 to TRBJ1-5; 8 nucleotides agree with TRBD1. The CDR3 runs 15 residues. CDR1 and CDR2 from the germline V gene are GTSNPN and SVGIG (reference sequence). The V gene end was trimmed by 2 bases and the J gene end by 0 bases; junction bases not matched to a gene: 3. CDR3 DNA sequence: TGTGCCTGGAGTCCGGACAGGGATAGCAATCAGCCCCAGCATTTT. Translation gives CAWSPDRDSNQPQHF. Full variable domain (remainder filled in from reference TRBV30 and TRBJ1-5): SQTIHQWPATLVQPVGSPLSLECTVEGTSNPNLYWYRQAAGRGLQLLFYSVGIGQISSEVPQNLSASRPQDRQFILSSKKLLLSDSGFYLCAWSPDRDSNQPQHFGDGTRLSIL.

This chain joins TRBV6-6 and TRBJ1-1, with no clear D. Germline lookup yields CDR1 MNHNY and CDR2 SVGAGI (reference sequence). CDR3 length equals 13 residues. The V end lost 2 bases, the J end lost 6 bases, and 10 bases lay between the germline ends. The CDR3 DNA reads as TGTGCCAGCAGTTACGATGGAAACGCTGAAGCTTTCTTT. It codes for CASSYDGNAEAFF.

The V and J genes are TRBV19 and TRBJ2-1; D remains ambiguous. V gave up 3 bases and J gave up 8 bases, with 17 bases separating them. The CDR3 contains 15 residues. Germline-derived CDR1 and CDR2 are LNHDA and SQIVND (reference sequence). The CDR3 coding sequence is TGTGCCAGTAGTATGGGGATCAGGAAAGGAGATGAGCAGTTCTTC. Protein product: CASSMGIRKGDEQFF.

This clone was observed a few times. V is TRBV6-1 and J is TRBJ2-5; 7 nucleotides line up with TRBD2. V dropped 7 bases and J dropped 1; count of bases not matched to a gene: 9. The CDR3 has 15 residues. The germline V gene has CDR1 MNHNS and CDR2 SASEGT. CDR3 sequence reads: CASKAAGPLQETQYF. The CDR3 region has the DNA TGTGCCAGCAAAGCAGCGGGACCGCTCCAAGAGACCCAGTACTTC.

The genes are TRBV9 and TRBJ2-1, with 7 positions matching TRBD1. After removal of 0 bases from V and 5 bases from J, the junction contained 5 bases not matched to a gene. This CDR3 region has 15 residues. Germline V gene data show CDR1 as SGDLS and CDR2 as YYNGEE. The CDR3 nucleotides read TGTGCCAGCAGCGTAGGAGGGGGCGGAAACAATGAGCAGTTCTTC. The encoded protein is CASSVGGGGNNEQFF.

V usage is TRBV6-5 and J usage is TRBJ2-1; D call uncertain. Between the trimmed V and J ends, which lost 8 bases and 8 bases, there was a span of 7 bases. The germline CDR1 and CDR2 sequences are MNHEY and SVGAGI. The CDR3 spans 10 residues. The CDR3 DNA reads TGTGCCAGCGGGTTGGATGAGCAGTTCTTC. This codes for CASGLDEQFF.

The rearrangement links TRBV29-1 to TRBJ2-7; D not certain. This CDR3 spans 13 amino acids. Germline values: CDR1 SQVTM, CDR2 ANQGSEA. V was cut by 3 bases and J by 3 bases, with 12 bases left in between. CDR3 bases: TGCAGCGTTGACGGGCAGGATGACTACGAGCAGTACTTC. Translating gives CSVDGQDDYEQYF.